The entry that follows covers one TCR beta chain sequence. The authors' processing: Reference gene primer amplification gave estimated nucleated cell counts. Profiling relied on immunoSEQ multiplex PCR, and the TCRdb table lists in-frame clones only, not all of them. Clonal size and the V and J genes are those of that table, whereas D and trimming came from the DNA. Among about 30,000 clones listed, about 86% were seen once. The sample is drawn from a study of blood T cell repertoires in COVID-19. Study overall: Acute and convalescent COVID-19 specimens originated in the United States, Italy and Spain.

The sequenced sample was peripheral blood. The TCR comes from a human donor in a cohort sampled during active COVID-19.

Here the CDR3 DNA reads TGTGCCAGCAGGAAACCGGGACAGGGTGCCGGGGAGCTGTTTTTT. This encodes CASRKPGQGAGELFF. The gene calls are TRBV11-2 and TRBJ2-2, with 9 bases identical to TRBD1. Germline CDR1 is SGHAT and CDR2 is FQNNGV. The J segment lost 6 bases and the V segment lost 6 bases, leaving 8 bases of the junction unmatched. The CDR3 is 15 amino acids.